Listed below are T cell receptor beta chains from one sample, sequenced in a study of cytomegalovirus exposure and HLA in healthy donors. TCRdb's table, derived via immunoSEQ multiplex PCR, lists solely in-frame clones and lacks some. The sample has approximately 27,000 clones, about two thirds seen once; the top ten hold 4% to 4.5%. Sequenced: PBMCs. Every receptor here comes from a woman between 50 and 59 years old in good health and CMV-seronegative. Each CDR3 is given with its conserved first and last residue. A D gene is named only where the DNA matches it firmly. Only some rows state a clone size, as once, few, many or a class for expanded clones.

>NA|TRBV6-1|NA|TRBJ2-7|14
CASSVEGVGNEQYF
TGTGCCAGCAGTGTTGAGGGGGTGGGAAACGAGCAGTACTTC
>once|TRBV28|TRBD1|TRBJ2-7|16
CASTSPGTGYSYEQYF
TGTGCCAGCACGTCCCCCGGGACAGGATATTCCTACGAGCAGTACTTC
>NA|TRBV5-4|TRBD2|TRBJ2-1|16
CASSRPLAGDYNEQFF
TGTGCCAGCAGCCGCCCTCTAGCGGGCGATTACAATGAGCAGTTCTTC
>NA|TRBV6-6|NA|TRBJ1-1|13
CASSYEPNTEAFF
TGTGCCAGCAGTTACGAGCCTAACACTGAAGCTTTCTTT
>few|TRBV28|TRBD1|TRBJ1-4|14
CASRTTGGGEKLFF
TGTGCCAGCAGAACAACAGGGGGTGGAGAAAAACTGTTTTTT
>NA|TRBV9|NA|TRBJ1-1|13
CASSVGRDAQAFF
TGTGCCAGCAGCGTAGGCAGGGATGCACAAGCTTTCTTT
>NA|TRBV4-2|NA|TRBJ1-5|14
CASSQEGSRQPQHF
TGTGCCAGCAGCCAAGAGGGTTCCAGGCAGCCCCAGCATTTT
>NA|TRBV7-9|TRBD1|TRBJ2-1|16
CASSWSFGTGANEQFF
TGTGCCAGCAGCTGGTCGTTCGGGACAGGGGCCAATGAGCAGTTCTTC
>NA|TRBV4-1|TRBD2|TRBJ2-1|17
CASSQDPSGSSYNEQFF
TGCGCCAGCAGCCAAGATCCCAGCGGGAGCTCCTACAATGAGCAGTTCTTC
>NA|TRBV6-5|NA|TRBJ2-1|15
CASSRGTRPDNEQFF
TGTGCCAGCAGCCGGGGGACGCGTCCAGACAATGAGCAGTTCTTC
>NA|TRBV7-8|NA|TRBJ2-1|15
CASSFPGTRNNEQFF
TGTGCCAGCAGCTTTCCCGGGACACGAAACAATGAGCAGTTCTTC
>NA|TRBV5-4|TRBD1|TRBJ1-1|17
CASSLQGATPMNTEAFF
TGTGCCAGCAGCTTACAGGGGGCCACCCCAATGAACACTGAAGCTTTCTTT
>NA|TRBV7-8|TRBD2|TRBJ2-5|15
CASSLRRGREETQYF
TGTGCCAGCAGCTTGAGACGGGGGAGGGAAGAGACCCAGTACTTC
>NA|TRBV14|NA|TRBJ1-2|14
CASSPLDRYYGYTF
TGTGCCAGCAGCCCTCTTGACAGGTACTATGGCTACACCTTC
>NA|TRBV7-2|NA|TRBJ2-3|16
CASSSPRVPLTDTQYF
TGTGCCAGCAGCTCGCCCAGGGTCCCCCTCACAGATACGCAGTATTTT
>NA|TRBV2|NA|TRBJ2-2|15
CASSETGTNTGELFF
TGTGCCAGCAGCGAAACAGGAACGAACACCGGGGAGCTGTTTTTT
>NA|TRBV28|TRBD2|TRBJ2-1|12
CASSLGAGEQFF
TGTGCCAGCAGTTTAGGAGCGGGAGAGCAGTTCTTC
>few|TRBV29-1|TRBD1|TRBJ2-6|14
CSAGQGTGANVLTF
TGCAGCGCCGGACAGGGGACTGGGGCCAACGTCCTGACTTTC
>NA|TRBV9|NA|TRBJ1-1|14
CASSVGLEGTEAFF
TGTGCCAGCAGCGTAGGTCTCGAGGGCACTGAAGCTTTCTTT
>NA|TRBV5-4|TRBD2|TRBJ2-2|16
CASSLAGLADTGELFF
TGTGCCAGCAGCTTGGCAGGACTAGCCGACACCGGGGAGCTGTTTTTT
>few|TRBV10-1|NA|TRBJ2-7|15
CASSDPPSGNYEQYF
TGCGCCAGCAGTGACCCTCCCTCAGGGAACTACGAGCAGTACTTC
>NA|TRBV29-1|NA|TRBJ2-7|10
CSVRDYEQYF
TGCAGCGTTCGAGACTACGAGCAGTACTTC
>NA|TRBV27|NA|TRBJ1-5|14
CASSFGADNQPQHF
TGTGCCAGCAGTTTTGGGGCAGACAATCAGCCCCAGCATTTT
>NA|TRBV15|NA|TRBJ2-5|15
CATSRDTGVRETQYF
TGTGCCACCAGCAGAGACACAGGAGTCCGGGAGACCCAGTACTTC
>NA|TRBV6-6|NA|TRBJ2-7|12
CASSYEEREQYF
TGTGCCAGCAGTTACGAGGAAAGGGAGCAGTACTTC
>NA|TRBV4-1|TRBD2|TRBJ2-3|18
CASSQDPPSGGEIDTQYF
TGCGCCAGCAGCCAAGATCCCCCTAGCGGGGGGGAGATAGATACGCAGTATTTT
>few|TRBV29-1|TRBD1|TRBJ1-4|15
CSATGQGSGGRKLFF
TGCAGCGCCACCGGACAGGGTTCAGGGGGGCGAAAACTGTTTTTT
>few|TRBV5-6|NA|TRBJ2-7|14
CASSPGLLLGEQYF
TGTGCCAGCAGCCCGGGACTGCTACTCGGGGAGCAGTACTTC
>few|TRBV6-1|NA|TRBJ1-2|12
CADRSEVYGYTF
TGTGCAGACAGGTCGGAGGTCTATGGCTACACCTTC
>once|TRBV6-5|NA|TRBJ2-3|13
CASSTLRGDTQYF
TGTGCCAGCAGCACGCTTCGGGGGGATACGCAGTATTTT
>NA|TRBV5-1|TRBD2|TRBJ2-7|15
CASSPGLATVYEQYF
TGCGCCAGCAGCCCGGGACTAGCGACAGTCTACGAGCAGTACTTC
>NA|TRBV11-2|NA|TRBJ1-5|14
CASSLREGNQPQHF
TGTGCCAGCAGCCTCCGGGAGGGGAATCAGCCCCAGCATTTT
>NA|TRBV6-1|TRBD1|TRBJ2-5|14
CASSDNRGRETQYF
TGTGCCAGCAGCGATAACAGGGGGCGGGAGACCCAGTACTTC
>few|TRBV2|TRBD1|TRBJ1-2|13
CASSGTGLNGYTF
TGTGCCAGCAGTGGGACAGGGTTGAATGGCTACACCTTC
>few|TRBV6-4|NA|TRBJ2-1|13
CASSDSTENEQFF
TGTGCCAGCAGTGACTCGACAGAGAATGAGCAGTTCTTC
>NA|TRBV20-1|TRBD1|TRBJ2-7|11
CSAPDRGEQYF
TGCAGTGCGCCAGACAGGGGCGAGCAGTACTTC
>few|TRBV6-5|TRBD2|TRBJ2-7|15
CASSSGGAGGHEQYF
TGTGCCAGCAGTTCCGGGGGAGCGGGAGGCCACGAGCAGTACTTC
>NA|TRBV7-9|TRBD1|TRBJ1-1|15
CASSPQGQGYTEAFF
TGTGCCAGCAGCCCACAGGGACAGGGGTACACTGAAGCTTTCTTT
>NA|TRBV5-1|NA|TRBJ2-1|14
CASSQTQGNHEQFF
TGCGCCAGCAGCCAAACCCAGGGGAATCATGAGCAGTTCTTC
>NA|TRBV29-1|TRBD1|TRBJ2-3|12
CSVLGQGDTQYF
TGCAGCGTTCTAGGGCAGGGGGACACGCAGTATTTT
>NA|TRBV5-1|NA|TRBJ1-2|12
CASSLGLVFSPF
TGCGCCAGCAGCTTGGGGCTCGTATTCTCCCCCTTC
>NA|TRBV6-5|NA|TRBJ2-2|12
CASSYMSGELFF
TGTGCCAGCAGTTATATGTCCGGGGAGCTGTTTTTT
>NA|TRBV5-1|TRBD1|TRBJ1-2|14
CASSQAQGGYGYTF
TGCGCCAGCAGCCAGGCACAGGGGGGCTATGGCTACACCTTC
>NA|TRBV19|NA|TRBJ2-2|15
CASEAGEGFSGELFF
TGTGCCTCCGAGGCCGGGGAAGGATTCTCCGGGGAGCTGTTTTTT
>NA|TRBV19|NA|TRBJ1-2|15
CASSNQWGGSYGYTF
TGTGCCAGTAGCAACCAATGGGGGGGCAGCTATGGCTACACCTTC
>NA|TRBV7-6|TRBD2|TRBJ2-3|15
CASTWTSGGFDTQYF
TGTGCCAGCACCTGGACTAGCGGGGGGTTTGATACGCAGTATTTT
>NA|TRBV7-3|TRBD2|TRBJ2-1|15
CASSPLAGVRNEQFF
TGTGCCAGCAGTCCTCTAGCGGGAGTGCGGAATGAGCAGTTCTTC
>few|TRBV27|TRBD1|TRBJ2-1|16
CASSSYGTGQDNEQFF
TGTGCCAGCAGCTCTTACGGGACAGGGCAGGACAATGAGCAGTTCTTC
>NA|TRBV6-5|TRBD1|TRBJ1-2|14
CASRGQGRNYGYTF
TGTGCCAGCAGGGGACAGGGTCGAAACTATGGCTACACCTTC
>once|TRBV29-1|TRBD1|TRBJ2-5|13
CSVEPGQGVTQYF
TGCAGCGTTGAACCGGGACAGGGAGTGACCCAGTACTTC
>NA|TRBV5-4|TRBD2|TRBJ2-1|15
CASSLASGRTNEQFF
TGTGCCAGCAGCTTGGCTAGCGGGAGAACTAATGAGCAGTTCTTC
>NA|TRBV29-1|TRBD2|TRBJ2-3|16
CSVSGTSGLMADTQYF
TGCAGCGTCTCCGGGACTAGCGGGTTGATGGCAGATACGCAGTATTTT
>NA|TRBV5-1|NA|TRBJ2-1|12
CASGGRNNEQFF
TGCGCCAGTGGCGGGCGGAACAATGAGCAGTTCTTC
>few|TRBV7-9|TRBD1|TRBJ2-7|14
CASSRQGPSYEQYF
TGTGCCAGCAGCCGACAGGGGCCCTCCTACGAGCAGTACTTC
>NA|TRBV9|NA|TRBJ2-3|13
CASSVGPTDTQYF
TGTGCCAGCAGCGTGGGCCCCACAGATACGCAGTATTTT
>NA|TRBV6-1|NA|TRBJ1-4|16
CASSGRDTPTNEKLFF
TGTGCCAGCAGTGGTCGGGACACCCCAACTAATGAAAAACTGTTTTTT
>NA|TRBV5-1|NA|TRBJ1-6|15
CASSLEGGLLSPLHF
TGCGCCAGCAGCTTGGAAGGAGGGCTTCTTTCACCCCTCCACTTT
>NA|TRBV15|NA|TRBJ2-2|13
CATSRRDTGELFF
TGTGCCACCAGCAGGCGGGATACCGGGGAGCTGTTTTTT
>NA|TRBV6-5|TRBD2|TRBJ2-7|15
CASSLSGTTQYEQYF
TGTGCCAGCAGTCTATCCGGGACTACCCAATACGAGCAGTACTTC